The 32 T cell receptor beta chains listed next were all sequenced from one sample in a study of blood T cell repertoires in COVID-19. Repertoires were generated with immunoSEQ multiplex PCR, while TCRdb's copy carries only in-frame clones and drops some. The repertoire holds some 200,000 clones, about four fifths seen once, with roughly an eighth in the top ten. Sequencing was carried out using peripheral blood. These receptor sequences come from an elderly woman with COVID-19, enrolled during active disease.

This chain links TRBV28 with TRBJ1-2; no firm D call. The V end lost 6 bases, the J end lost 8 bases, and 13 bases lay between the germline ends. Germline lookup yields CDR1 MDHEN and CDR2 SYDVKM. CDR3 length equals 12 residues. The CDR3 nucleotides are TGTGCCAGCAGCCCCCCAGGCGGGGGCTACACCTTC. Translation: CASSPPGGGYTF.

The V gene is TRBV2, the J gene TRBJ2-1, with TRBD2 as a possible D gene (5 bases). The germline gives CDR1 SNHLY, CDR2 FYNNEI. Trimming stripped 7 bases from V and 8 bases from J, with 15 bases between. CDR3 size: 13 residues. The DNA of the CDR3 is TGTGCCAGCAAACTAGAAAGGCAATATGAGCAGTTCTTC. This encodes CASKLERQYEQFF.

This rearrangement joins TRBV2 to TRBJ1-1, with 8 bases matching TRBD1. CDR1 SNHLY and CDR2 FYNNEI come from the germline V gene. Trimming took 4 bases from V and 6 from J; bases not matched to a gene: 7. The CDR3 loop spans 14 amino acids. The CDR3 DNA reads as TGTGCCAGCAGTGTGGACAGGGTAGGGGCTGAAGCTTTCTTT. This codes for CASSVDRVGAEAFF.

The gene calls are TRBV11-2 and TRBJ2-3; D is uncertain. CDR1 is SGHAT, CDR2 FQNNGV, per germline. The CDR3 loop spans 16 amino acids. V was cut by 3 bases and J by 0 bases, with 13 bases left in between. The CDR3 DNA reads as TGTGCCAGCAGCTTCCACCGCACATCTAGCACAGATACGCAGTATTTT. Encoded protein: CASSFHRTSSTDTQYF.

V gene TRBV19 combines with J gene TRBJ2-1; D is possibly TRBD1 (7 bases). The CDR3 length is 15 residues. V dropped 1 base and J dropped 5 bases, with 12 bases sitting between them. Germline V gene lookup returns CDR1 LNHDA and CDR2 SQIVND (reference sequence). In DNA, the CDR3 is TGTGCCAGTAGTATAGTCAGGGGGGCCGACAATGAGCAGTTCTTC. Its protein is CASSIVRGADNEQFF. The full variable domain, in which reference TRBV19 and TRBJ2-1 provide the parts outside the CDR3, is DGGITQSPKYLFRKEGQNVTLSCEQNLNHDAMYWYRQDPGQGLRLIYYSQIVNDFQKGDIAEGYSVSREKKESFPLTVTSAQKNPTAFYLCASSIVRGADNEQFFGPGTRLTVL.

The chain joins TRBV5-6 to TRBJ2-5; tentatively, D is TRBD2 (6 bases). The V gene lost 2 bases and the J gene lost 5 bases, with 7 bases spanning the gap. This CDR3 comprises 12 residues. Germline V gene lookup returns CDR1 SGHDT and CDR2 YYEEEE. As DNA, the CDR3 is TGTGCCAGCAGCTTTAGCGGCGAGACCCAGTACTTC. Protein sequence: CASSFSGETQYF.

The rearrangement joins TRBV27 to TRBJ1-4; TRBD1 matches 11 bases. Unmatched junction bases numbered 10, after V lost 6 bases and J lost 1 base. Per germline, CDR1 MNHEY and CDR2 SMNVEV (reference sequence). CDR3 size: 18 residues. CDR3 sequence (DNA): TGTGCCAGCAGGCCATTAGGACAGGGGGCCCAAACTAATGAAAAACTGTTTTTT. This codes for CASRPLGQGAQTNEKLFF. Variable domain in full (rest from reference TRBV27 and TRBJ1-4): EAQVTQNPRYLITVTGKKLTVTCSQNMNHEYMSWYRQDPGLGLRQIYYSMNVEVTDKGDVPEGYKVSRKEKRNFPLILESPSPNQTSLYFCASRPLGQGAQTNEKLFFGSGTQLSVL.

The rearrangement uses TRBV18 and TRBJ1-5; D not certain. This CDR3 has 14 residues. Germline values: CDR1 KGHSH, CDR2 LQKENI. Trimming removed 2 bases at V and 3 bases at J, with 8 bases between. The CDR3 nucleotides read TGTGCCAGCTCACCATCCGGGTACAATCAGCCCCAGCATTTT. This translates into CASSPSGYNQPQHF.

The chain has TRBV5-1 and TRBJ2-2, with D possibly being TRBD1 (5 bases). Trimming stripped 2 bases from V and 6 bases from J, with 17 bases between. Germline V lookup: CDR1 SGHRS, CDR2 YFSETQ. The CDR3 extends over 16 amino acids. CDR3 in DNA: TGCGCCAGCAGCTTAGGGGCTTTCCCTGGGGCCGGGGAGCTGTTTTTT. The encoded protein is CASSLGAFPGAGELFF.

In this sample, this clone turned up a few times. The V and J genes are TRBV4-2 and TRBJ1-2; TRBD1 matches at 9 bases. CDR3 size: 15 residues. V was clipped by 1 base and J by 8 bases; unmatched bases: 8. The V gene's germline CDR1 is LGHNA and CDR2 YNFKEQ. The CDR3: CASSQVGQGVGGYTF. CDR3 in DNA: TGTGCCAGCAGCCAAGTGGGACAGGGAGTGGGGGGCTACACCTTC.

Comments on this clone: Germline is not matched at one junction end, which may reflect a read error. The chain links TRBV7-7 to TRBJ2-1; the D is unclear. The CDR3 consists of 13 residues. The germline CDR1 and CDR2 sequences are SSHAT and FNYEAQ (reference sequence). The CDR3 protein is CASSSERDSEQFF. The CDR3 nucleotides are TGTGCTAGCAGCAGTGAACGCGATAGTGAGCAGTTCTTC.

This clone turned up a few times. This chain uses TRBV11-2 with TRBJ1-2; the match to TRBD1 covers 9 bases. This CDR3 has 14 residues. J gave up 3 bases and V 3 bases, and 2 bases lay outside the gene matches. Germline values: CDR1 SGHAT, CDR2 FQNNGV. CDR3 in amino acids: CASSLTGGDYGYTF. In DNA, the CDR3 is TGTGCCAGCAGCTTGACAGGGGGTGACTATGGCTACACCTTC. Full variable domain (remainder filled in from reference TRBV11-2 and TRBJ1-2): EAGVAQSPRYKIIEKRQSVAFWCNPISGHATLYWYQQILGQGPKLLIQFQNNGVVDDSQLPKDRFSAERLKGVDSTLKIQPAKLEDSAVYLCASSLTGGDYGYTFGSGTRLTVV.

The chain recombines TRBV3-1 (or the pseudogene TRBV3-2) with TRBJ2-3, with 7 bases aligning to TRBD2. The germline CDR1 and CDR2 sequences are LGHDT and YNNKEL (reference sequence). This CDR3 region has 16 residues. Trimming took 1 base from V and 4 from J; bases not matched to a gene: 8. The CDR3 reads CASSQGGASGADTQYF. DNA of the CDR3: TGTGCCAGCAGCCAAGGCGGGGCTAGCGGTGCAGATACGCAGTATTTT.

The chain is built from TRBV2 and TRBJ1-5; maybe TRBD1 (6 bases). CDR1 is SNHLY, CDR2 FYNNEI, per germline. Trimming shortened V by 5 bases and J by 4 bases, and 18 bases separated the two germline ends. This CDR3 is built from 16 residues. CDR3 DNA: TGTGCCAGCAGTAAAGGATCCGGGACACCAAATCAGCCCCAGCATTTT. Translated: CASSKGSGTPNQPQHF.

This clone was counted only a few times. This chain joins TRBV29-1 and TRBJ1-2, with 7 bases aligning to TRBD1. The V segment lost 1 base and the J segment 3 bases; nucleotides outside the gene matches: 2. This CDR3 is 13 amino acids long. From germline, CDR1 is SQVTM and CDR2 ANQGSEA. The CDR3 is CSVEGRGDYGYTF. As DNA, the CDR3 is TGCAGCGTTGAAGGCAGGGGGGACTATGGCTACACCTTC.

The rearrangement joins TRBV11-3 to TRBJ2-7; TRBD1 aligns across 7 bases. Germline V gives CDR1 SGHNT, CDR2 YENEEA. V lost 4 bases and J lost 3; bases outside the gene matches: 3. The CDR3 runs 13 residues. CDR3 protein: CASSSRQGYEQYF. DNA for the CDR3: TGTGCCAGCAGCTCGAGACAGGGCTACGAGCAGTACTTC.

J is TRBJ1-2 and V is TRBV4-3, with 11 bases identical to TRBD1. The CDR3 sequence is 15 residues long. The germline V gene encodes CDR1 LGHNA and CDR2 YSLEER. The V segment lost 0 bases and the J segment 8 bases; nucleotides outside the gene matches: 5. CDR3 amino acids: CASSQDGDRGDGYTF. In nucleotides, the CDR3 is TGCGCCAGCAGCCAAGATGGGGACAGGGGGGACGGCTACACCTTC.

The chain employs TRBV29-1 and TRBJ1-1, with D possibly TRBD1 on 5 matching bases. Germline CDR1 reads SQVTM; CDR2 reads ANQGSEA. This CDR3 has 13 residues. V lost 6 bases and J lost 2, with 13 bases in between. The CDR3 region has the DNA TGCAGCGTGCGGCGGTGGGGCAACACTGAAGCTTTCTTT. Its translation: CSVRRWGNTEAFF.

The sample holds many counts of this clone. The genes are TRBV7-6 and TRBJ1-1, with a tentative D call TRBD1 (6 bases). This CDR3 comprises 14 residues. CDR1 is SGHVS and CDR2 is FNYEAQ in the germline V gene. Trimming left V 6 bases short and J 4 bases short, with 15 bases between. Here the CDR3 reads CASRRHREGTEAFF. The CDR3 DNA sequence: TGTGCCAGCAGAAGACACAGGGAAGGCACTGAAGCTTTCTTT.

This clone was seen more than once but under ten times. V gene TRBV5-1 combines with J gene TRBJ1-4, with D unclear. The V gene's germline CDR1 is SGHRS and CDR2 YFSETQ. The CDR3 contains 15 residues. V lost 0 bases and J 3 bases, leaving 9 bases between the germline ends. The CDR3 loop reads CASSLAGIPNEKLFF. The CDR3 bases are TGCGCCAGCAGCTTGGCCGGGATCCCTAATGAAAAACTGTTTTTT.

This chain uses TRBV29-1 with TRBJ2-1; D is perhaps TRBD2 (6 bases). V was shortened by 0 bases and J by 1 base, with 10 bases between the two germline ends. The CDR3 covers 15 residues. CDR1 and CDR2 from the germline V gene are SQVTM and ANQGSEA. DNA for the CDR3: TGCAGCGTTGAAGATGCGGGGATTTCCTACAATGAGCAGTTCTTC. Translation gives CSVEDAGISYNEQFF.

The chain employs TRBV27 and TRBJ1-2; 7 nucleotides line up with TRBD1. The CDR3 has 13 residues. Germline CDR1 MNHEY, CDR2 SMNVEV (reference sequence). V lost 7 bases to trimming and J lost 4 bases; unmatched junction nucleotides: 6. CDR3 DNA sequence: TGTGCCAGCAAGAGGGGGCGAGGCTATGGCTACACCTTC. Translated, it gives CASKRGRGYGYTF.

CDR3 sequence reads: CASSVAGTAVYEQYF. The CDR3, as DNA: TGTGCCAGCAGCGTCGCCGGGACAGCAGTCTACGAGCAGTACTTC. This chain connects TRBV9 to TRBJ2-7, with 7 nucleotides matching TRBD1. The CDR3 spans 15 residues. V shed 2 bases and J 3 bases; nucleotides not matched to a gene: 8. Germline-derived CDR1 and CDR2 are SGDLS and YYNGEE.

J is TRBJ1-5 and V is TRBV28; 10 positions match TRBD1. This CDR3 has 15 residues. V shed 3 bases, J shed 4 bases, and the junction held 3 bases outside the gene matches. Germline V gives CDR1 MDHEN, CDR2 SYDVKM. The chain's CDR3 is CASSFRTGGNQPQHF. The CDR3 DNA reads TGTGCCAGCAGTTTCCGGACAGGGGGTAATCAGCCCCAGCATTTT.

This sequence joins TRBV5-1 and TRBJ1-1; D is unresolved. Germline assignment: CDR1 SGHRS and CDR2 YFSETQ. The ends were cut back, 6 bases at V and 4 bases at J, with 13 bases in the middle. The CDR3 extends over 13 amino acids. The CDR3 coding sequence is TGCGCCAGCAAAAATGAGGCTATCACTGAAGCTTTCTTT. Protein product: CASKNEAITEAFF.

The rearrangement links TRBV30 to TRBJ1-1; D unresolved. The V and J ends lost 2 bases and 4 bases respectively, with 11 bases between them. The germline V gene encodes CDR1 GTSNPN and CDR2 SVGIG (reference sequence). The length of the CDR3 is 13 residues. The CDR3 protein is CAWSQEGPTEAFF. For the CDR3, the DNA is TGTGCCTGGAGTCAAGAGGGTCCCACTGAAGCTTTCTTT.

This chain joins TRBV6-6 and TRBJ1-4, with D possibly being TRBD1 (5 bases). From germline, CDR1 is MNHNY and CDR2 SVGAGI (reference sequence). Trimming cost V 2 bases and J 7 bases, with 14 bases left between them. The CDR3 has 15 amino acids. The CDR3 bases are TGTGCCAGCAGTTACAACAGGCGAGCTACTGAAAAACTGTTTTTT. Translated: CASSYNRRATEKLFF.

This chain connects TRBV21-1 to TRBJ1-5. TRBV21-1 is given as a pseudogene. The CDR3 covers 15 residues. The CDR3, as DNA: TGTGCCAGCAGCGTTCGGTCGGGTCAAAATCAGCCCCAGCATTTT. Its translation: CASSVRSGQNQPQHF.

The rearrangement joins TRBV7-9 to TRBJ2-7; the match to TRBD2 covers 12 bases. Trimming took 4 bases from V and 8 from J; bases not matched to a gene: 9. From germline, CDR1 is SEHNR and CDR2 FQNEAQ (reference sequence). CDR3 length: 15 amino acids. The CDR3 sequence is CASSSPASGRAQQYF. The CDR3 DNA is TGTGCCAGCAGCTCACCCGCTAGCGGGAGGGCCCAGCAGTACTTC.

This clone was observed once. The chain carries TRBV7-8 and TRBJ1-4; 7 bases are shared with TRBD1. V trimming: 1 base; J trimming: 8 bases; junction bases outside the gene matches: 4. The CDR3 is 14 amino acids. The V gene's germline CDR1 is SGHVS and CDR2 FQNEAQ. Written as DNA, the CDR3 is TGTGCCAGCAGCTTAGGAGACAGGGACGAAAAACTGTTTTTT. It codes for CASSLGDRDEKLFF.

The chain employs TRBV12-3 or TRBV12-4 and TRBJ2-7; maybe TRBD2 (5 bases). The CDR3 covers 13 residues. Deletions cut 4 bases from V and 5 bases from J, with 12 bases between. CDR3 loop: CASSYRSGDEQYF. The CDR3 nucleotides are TGTGCCAGCAGTTACCGGTCCGGGGACGAGCAGTACTTC.

J is TRBJ2-3 and V is TRBV15; the match to TRBD2 covers 8 bases. V lost 0 bases to trimming and J lost 4 bases; unmatched junction nucleotides: 3. Germline-derived CDR1 and CDR2 are LNHNV and YYDKDF (reference sequence). The CDR3 sequence is 15 residues long. In DNA, the CDR3 is TGTGCCACCAGCAGAGAAGGGACTAGGTCAGATACGCAGTATTTT. Protein sequence: CATSREGTRSDTQYF.